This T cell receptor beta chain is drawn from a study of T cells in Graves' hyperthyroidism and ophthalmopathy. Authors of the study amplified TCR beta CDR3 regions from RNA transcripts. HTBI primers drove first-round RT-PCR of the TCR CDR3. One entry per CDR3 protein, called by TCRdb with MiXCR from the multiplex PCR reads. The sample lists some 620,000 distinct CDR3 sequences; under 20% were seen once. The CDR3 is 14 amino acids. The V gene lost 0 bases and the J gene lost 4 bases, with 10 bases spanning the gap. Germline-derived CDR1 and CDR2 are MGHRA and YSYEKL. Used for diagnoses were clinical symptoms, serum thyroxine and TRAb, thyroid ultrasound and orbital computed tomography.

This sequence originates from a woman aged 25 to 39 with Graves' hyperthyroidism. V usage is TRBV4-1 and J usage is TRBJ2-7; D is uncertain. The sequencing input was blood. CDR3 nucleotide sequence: TGCGCCAGCAGCCAAGATACACTGGGGTACGAGCAGTACTTC. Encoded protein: CASSQDTLGYEQYF.